Below, 22 T cell receptor beta chains from the same sample are listed, as sequenced in a study of post-analysis software for immune sequencing data. Study results and caveats: TRBV segments more frequent in patients than in controls numbered about 5 and included TRBV5-6, TRBV5-1 and TRBV20-1.

cDNA libraries of TCR beta carried unique molecular identifiers. TCRdb reanalysed the PCR reads using MiXCR and keeps one entry per CDR3 protein. The table has some 690,000 distinct CDR3 sequences, 55% to 60% seen once. Their antigens remain unidentified. The sequenced sample was blood. Receptor source: a girl aged 2 to 10 with multiple sclerosis.

This clonotype has just one count. This chain links TRBV29-1 with TRBJ2-5; no clear D. The length of the CDR3 is 11 residues. CDR1 and CDR2 (germline): SQVTM, ANQGSEA. The ends were cut back, 8 bases at V and 5 bases at J, with 12 bases in the middle. The CDR3, as DNA: TGCAGCTTGGGGTGGTCGGAGACCCAGTACTTC. Its protein is CSLGWSETQYF.

The gene calls are TRBV12-3 or TRBV12-4 and TRBJ2-7, with D possibly matching TRBD1 (6 bases). CDR3 size: 14 residues. Trimming pared 6 bases from V and 0 bases from J, leaving 12 bases between. CDR3 sequence reads: CASSMTGASYEQYF. The CDR3 DNA reads TGTGCCAGCAGCATGACAGGAGCCTCCTACGAGCAGTACTTC.

This clonotype occurred a few times. The rearrangement links TRBV20-1 to TRBJ2-4, with D perhaps assigned TRBD1 or TRBD2 (5 bases each). The end of the DNA aligns better with TRBJ2-7, so the J call may be wrong. Germline V CDR1 and CDR2: DFQATT, SNEGSKA (reference sequence). The CDR3 is made up of 15 amino acids. The CDR3 region has the DNA TGCAGTGCTTTGAGGGACCTCTTATTTTCCTACGAGCAGTACTTC. It codes for CSALRDLLFSYEQYF.

The chain carries TRBV6-5 and TRBJ1-2; D uncertain. Trimming removed 6 bases at V and 0 bases at J, with 14 bases between. Germline-derived CDR1 and CDR2 are MNHEY and SVGAGI. The CDR3 consists of 15 residues. CDR3 DNA sequence: TGTGCCAGCAGCTACGAAATAGGAGCTAACTATGGCTACACCTTC. Its protein is CASSYEIGANYGYTF.

CDR3 DNA sequence: TGTGCCAGCAGTCGGGCAGGGGGCGCGGACACTGAAGCTTTCTTT. The encoded protein is CASSRAGGADTEAFF. The V call is TRBV6-5, the J call TRBJ1-1; 8 bases are a match to TRBD1. With V trimmed by 5 bases and J by 3 bases, 8 bases remained unmatched. The V gene's germline CDR1 is MNHEY and CDR2 SVGAGI. CDR3 size: 15 residues.

V gene TRBV10-1 combines with J gene TRBJ2-1; TRBD2 is a possible D gene (6 bases). CDR3 length equals 15 residues. The V and J ends lost 6 bases and 0 bases respectively, with 12 bases between them. CDR1 is WNHNN and CDR2 is SYGVQD in the germline V gene (reference sequence). The chain's CDR3 is CASSGGDPSYNEQFF. Written as DNA, the CDR3 is TGCGCCAGCAGCGGGGGTGATCCCTCCTACAATGAGCAGTTCTTC.

V gene TRBV5-1 combines with J gene TRBJ1-1, with D uncertain. The CDR3 covers 15 residues. Looked up from germline, CDR1 is SGHRS and CDR2 is YFSETQ. V was trimmed by 0 bases and J by 1 base, leaving 10 bases between them. The CDR3: CASSLVTLGNTEAFF. CDR3 DNA: TGCGCCAGCAGCTTGGTCACGTTGGGGAACACTGAAGCTTTCTTT.

V gene TRBV20-1 combines with J gene TRBJ2-3, with 9 bases identical to TRBD2. Germline CDR1 reads DFQATT; CDR2 reads SNEGSKA (reference sequence). The V gene end was trimmed by 1 base and the J gene end by 3 bases; junction bases not matched to a gene: 11. This CDR3 contains 17 residues. The CDR3 here is CSARGGSGSTRTDTQYF. CDR3 coding DNA: TGCAGTGCTAGAGGAGGTAGCGGGAGTACCCGGACAGATACGCAGTATTTT.

The chain combines TRBV7-2 with TRBJ2-5; D is possibly TRBD1 or TRBD2 (5 bases each). Germline values: CDR1 SGHTA, CDR2 FQGNSA. Trimming left V 1 base short and J 0 bases short, with 9 bases between. The CDR3 runs 15 residues. The CDR3 sequence: CASSLGGSYQETQYF. In nucleotides, the CDR3 is TGTGCCAGCAGCTTAGGGGGGAGTTACCAAGAGACCCAGTACTTC.

The count of this clonotype is one. The CDR3 loop is CSASRTGSTEAFF. In DNA, the CDR3 is TGCAGCGCCTCCCGGACAGGGAGCACTGAAGCTTTCTTT. The chain combines TRBV29-1 with TRBJ1-1, with TRBD1 matching 8 bases. The junction had 8 bases not matched to a gene; V was cut back by 7 bases and J by 4 bases. Per the germline V gene, CDR1 is SQVTM and CDR2 is ANQGSEA. This CDR3 spans 13 amino acids.

This clonotype came up once. The chain links TRBV20-1 to TRBJ2-7; 9 bases agree with TRBD1. CDR1 is DFQATT and CDR2 is SNEGSKA in the germline V gene (reference sequence). The CDR3 totals 13 residues. V trimming: 3 bases; J trimming: 5 bases; junction bases outside the gene matches: 5. CDR3 amino acids: CSARAQGANEQYF. Here the CDR3 DNA reads TGCAGTGCTAGGGCACAGGGGGCGAACGAGCAGTACTTC.

Comments on this clonotype: The junction departs from germline at one end; a sequencing error may be responsible. The chain has TRBV29-1 and TRBJ1-1; D remains unclear. The CDR3 is made up of 14 amino acids. Germline loops: CDR1 SQVTM, CDR2 ANQGSEA. The CDR3 loop is CGVARQILNTEAFF. CDR3 in DNA: TGCGGCGTTGCCCGTCAGATATTGAACACTGAAGCTTTCTTT.

V gene TRBV5-1 combines with J gene TRBJ1-6; no clear D. This CDR3 has 12 residues. The V and J ends lost 6 bases and 14 bases respectively, with 15 bases between them. Germline lookup yields CDR1 SGHRS and CDR2 YFSETQ. CDR3 nucleotide sequence: TGCGCCAGCAAAGGGCCGGATTGGACCCTCCACTTT. Translated: CASKGPDWTLHF.

The V and J genes are TRBV5-1 and TRBJ2-1; perhaps TRBD2 as D (5 bases). The germline gives CDR1 SGHRS, CDR2 YFSETQ. The CDR3 has 16 residues. V was pared by 3 bases and J by 2 bases, with 15 bases between. The CDR3 nucleotides are TGCGCCAGCAGCTCCCCGCCGGGGAGCCCCTACAATGAGCAGTTCTTC. It codes for CASSSPPGSPYNEQFF.

The chain links TRBV2 to TRBJ1-1; a possible D gene is TRBD1 (5 bases). Germline values: CDR1 SNHLY, CDR2 FYNNEI. CDR3 length: 14 residues. V lost 8 bases to trimming and J lost 6 bases, with 19 bases between them. The CDR3 reads CASSQGLIRPEAFF. DNA for the CDR3: TGTGCCAGCTCCCAGGGCCTTATTCGTCCTGAAGCTTTCTTT. Full variable domain (remainder filled in from reference TRBV2 and TRBJ1-1): EPEVTQTPSHQVTQMGQEVILRCVPISNHLYFYWYRQILGQKVEFLVSFYNNEISEKSEIFDDQFSVERPDGSNFTLKIRSTKLEDSAMYFCASSQGLIRPEAFFGQGTRLTVV.

On this clonotype itself: Germline is not matched at one junction end, which may reflect a read error. This chain connects TRBV3-1 to TRBJ2-3; 12 bases agree with TRBD2. Germline assignment: CDR1 LGHDT and CDR2 YNNKEL (reference sequence). This CDR3 is 16 amino acids long. In nucleotides, the CDR3 is TGTGCCGGCAGCCAAGAGGGACTAGCGGGCCAGGATACGCAGTATTTT. Its translation is CAGSQEGLAGQDTQYF.

The chain employs TRBV4-1 and TRBJ1-2, with 10 nucleotides matching TRBD1. Germline CDR1 is MGHRA and CDR2 is YSYEKL. This CDR3 region has 16 residues. Germline trimming cut 3 bases from V and 7 bases from J; bases unmatched to any gene: 11. In nucleotides, the CDR3 is TGCGCCAGCAGCCAGGCAGGACAGGGGGTTTCAGGTGGCTACACCTTC. Amino acids: CASSQAGQGVSGGYTF.

The rearrangement links TRBV6-1 to TRBJ2-5, with 8 bases aligning to TRBD1. The J call may be in error: the DNA end matches TRBJ2-7 better. Germline CDR1 and CDR2: MNHNS and SASEGT. The CDR3 consists of 14 residues. In nucleotides, the CDR3 is TGTGCCAGCAGTAGCCCGGGACAGGCCTACGAGCAGTACTTC. Its translation: CASSSPGQAYEQYF.

The gene calls are TRBV27 and TRBJ2-3; 7 bases agree with TRBD1. Trimming cost V 8 bases and J 2 bases; bases outside gene matches: 4. The germline V gene encodes CDR1 MNHEY and CDR2 SMNVEV (reference sequence). There are 13 residues in the CDR3. The chain's CDR3 is CASARGNTDTQYF. The DNA of the CDR3 is TGTGCCAGCGCCAGGGGGAACACAGATACGCAGTATTTT.

With respect to this clonotype: The junction does not match germline at one end; this may be a read error. The chain employs TRBV9 and TRBJ2-5; 7 bases are a match to TRBD2. CDR3 size: 14 residues. The V gene's germline CDR1 is SGDLS and CDR2 YYNGEE. The CDR3 DNA reads as TGTGCCAGCAGCGTAGACCTGGGAGGGGAGACCCGGTACTTC. Translating gives CASSVDLGGETRYF.

This clonotype turned up a few times. V gene TRBV29-1 combines with J gene TRBJ2-3, with D unclear. The CDR3 contains 13 residues. Trimming stripped 2 bases from V and 1 base from J, with 7 bases between. Germline CDR1 and CDR2: SQVTM and ANQGSEA. DNA for the CDR3: TGCAGCGTTGAACCGGGCGGCACAGATACGCAGTATTTT. Translating gives CSVEPGGTDTQYF.

The rearrangement links TRBV7-2 to TRBJ2-7; 9 bases align to TRBD2. The trim removed 5 bases at V and 0 bases at J, leaving 11 bases unmatched. The germline V gene has CDR1 SGHTA and CDR2 FQGNSA. This CDR3 has 17 amino acids. The CDR3 sequence is CASSLVTSGQLSYEQYF. CDR3 DNA: TGTGCCAGCAGCCTTGTGACTAGCGGACAACTCTCCTACGAGCAGTACTTC. The full variable domain, completed using reference TRBV7-2 and TRBJ2-7, is GAGVSQSPSNKVTEKGKDVELRCDPISGHTALYWYRQSLGQGLEFLIYFQGNSAPDKSGLPSDRFSAERTGGSVSTLTIQRTQQEDSAVYLCASSLVTSGQLSYEQYFGPGTRLTVT.